Listed below are T cell receptor beta chains from one sample, sequenced in a study of cytomegalovirus exposure and HLA in healthy donors. Measured with immunoSEQ multiplex PCR; TCRdb has only the in-frame clones, and not every one. This table holds 150,000 to 200,000 clones, 68% found once. Sequencing input: PBMCs. The receptors were sampled from a woman between 40 and 50 years old in good health and CMV-seropositive. Both conserved end residues are part of each CDR3. D genes are given only for firm matches. A row's size may be missing; if present it is once, few, many or a size class.

TRBJ2-1 | TRBV7-8 | . | few | CASSLHERAYNEQFF | TGTGCCAGCAGCTTACACGAACGAGCCTACAATGAGCAGTTCTTC
TRBJ1-2 | TRBV4-2 | . | . | CASSQGTYTHYGYTF | TGTGCCAGCAGCCAAGGCACGTACACCCACTATGGCTACACCTTC
TRBJ2-7 | TRBV27 | . | . | CASSLAPTGNYEQYF | TGTGCCAGCAGTTTAGCACCGACAGGAAACTACGAGCAGTACTTC
TRBJ2-3 | TRBV19 | TRBD2 | few | CASRDTLAGTDTQYF | TGTGCCAGTAGGGACACTTTAGCGGGAACAGATACGCAGTATTTT
TRBJ2-7 | TRBV5-1 | TRBD1 | . | CASSLDRGLDHSYEQYF | TGCGCCAGCAGCTTGGACAGGGGGCTGGACCACTCCTACGAGCAGTACTTC
TRBJ2-2 | TRBV12-5 | TRBD1 | once | CASGLVGTGRARELFF | TGTGCTAGTGGTTTGGTAGGGACAGGACGTGCCCGGGAGCTGTTTTTT
TRBJ2-4 | TRBV7-2 | TRBD2 | . | CASSLAGVVAGINIQYF | TGTGCCAGCAGCTTAGCCGGGGTGGTAGCGGGAATAAACATTCAGTACTTC
TRBJ2-5 | TRBV19 | TRBD1 | . | CASGRDREETQYF | TGTGCCAGTGGACGAGACAGGGAAGAGACCCAGTACTTC
TRBJ1-1 | TRBV5-6 | TRBD1 | . | CASSLGAGGRNTEAFF | TGTGCCAGCAGCTTGGGAGCAGGGGGCCGGAACACTGAAGCTTTCTTT
TRBJ2-2 | TRBV7-7 | . | . | CASSLARGGELFF | TGTGCTAGCAGCTTGGCGCGAGGCGGGGAGCTGTTTTTT
TRBJ2-1 | TRBV28 | TRBD1 | . | CASKPGQSYNEQFF | TGTGCCAGCAAGCCGGGACAGAGCTACAATGAGCAGTTCTTC
TRBJ1-2 | TRBV28 | . | . | CASITHGGGLFDYGYTF | TGTGCCAGCATAACCCACGGGGGGGGCCTATTTGACTATGGCTACACCTTC
TRBJ2-3 | TRBV20-1 | . | . | CSARPQDTQYF | TGCAGTGCTAGGCCCCAGGATACGCAGTATTTT
TRBJ1-5 | TRBV19 | . | . | CASNSQRNQPQHF | TGTGCCAGTAATTCACAGCGGAATCAGCCCCAGCATTTT
TRBJ2-3 | TRBV19 | TRBD1 | . | CASSQSQGVLGTQYF | TGTGCCAGTAGTCAATCACAGGGGGTACTGGGTACGCAGTATTTT
TRBJ2-3 | TRBV28 | . | . | CASSLTNSGWDTDTQYF | TGTGCCAGCAGTTTGACTAATAGCGGTTGGGACACAGATACGCAGTATTTT
TRBJ1-5 | TRBV18 | . | once | CASSPPISTEASQPQHF | TGTGCCAGCTCACCACCCATCTCGACAGAAGCAAGTCAGCCCCAGCATTTT
TRBJ2-7 | TRBV27 | . | once | CASSLFGAGEQYF | TGTGCCAGCAGTTTATTTGGGGCGGGGGAGCAGTACTTC
TRBJ2-2 | TRBV19 | TRBD1 | . | CASKDPGTGGTGELFF | TGTGCCAGCAAAGACCCCGGGACAGGGGGCACCGGGGAGCTGTTTTTT
TRBJ2-7 | TRBV4-3 | TRBD2 | . | CASSQRAGGHNEQYF | TGCGCCAGCAGCCAACGGGCGGGGGGGCATAACGAGCAGTACTTC
TRBJ1-5 | TRBV7-2 | . | . | CASSVDRHQPQHF | TGTGCCAGCAGCGTCGACAGGCATCAGCCCCAGCATTTT
TRBJ2-1 | TRBV7-2 | TRBD2 | . | CASSNPSGRVDEQFF | TGTGCCAGCAGCAACCCTAGCGGGAGAGTCGATGAGCAGTTCTTC
TRBJ2-7 | TRBV7-9 | . | . | CASSWDIEGYEQYF | TGTGCCAGCAGTTGGGACATAGAAGGCTACGAGCAGTACTTC
TRBJ1-1 | TRBV7-9 | TRBD1 | few | CASSLDNRGSAFF | TGTGCCAGCAGCTTAGACAACAGGGGCTCGGCTTTCTTT
TRBJ1-2 | TRBV6-4 | TRBD1 | . | CATSTGQGACGYPF | TGTGCCACCTCTACAGGACAGGGGGCTTGTGGCTACCCCTTC
TRBJ2-3 | TRBV9 | TRBD2 | . | CASGRDYYTDTQYF | TGTGCCAGCGGACGGGACTACTATACAGATACGCAGTATTTT
TRBJ2-2 | TRBV19 | . | . | CASRGADSNTGELFF | TGTGCCAGTAGGGGAGCGGACTCGAACACCGGGGAGCTGTTTTTT
TRBJ2-7 | TRBV5-4 | TRBD1 | . | CASSKPGQGGYEQYF | TGTGCCAGCAGCAAGCCGGGACAGGGGGGGTACGAGCAGTACTTC
TRBJ2-4 | TRBV6-1 | . | . | CASSLEWNIQYF | TGTGCCAGCAGTTTGGAGTGGAACATTCAGTACTTC
TRBJ2-5 | TRBV27 | TRBD2 | few | CASSTRTSGETQYF | TGTGCCAGCAGTACCAGGACTAGCGGGGAGACCCAGTACTTC
TRBJ1-6 | TRBV9 | TRBD1 | . | CASSVGGTGRVHSPLHF | TGTGCCAGCAGCGTAGGGGGGACAGGGCGCGTTCATTCACCCCTCCACTTT
TRBJ1-5 | TRBV27 | . | . | CASSLSRVVGQPQHF | TGTGCCAGCAGTTTATCGAGGGTTGTCGGCCAGCCCCAGCATTTT
TRBJ2-5 | TRBV6-1 | . | . | CASSSRGGETQYF | TGTGCCAGCAGTTCCCGTGGCGGGGAGACCCAGTACTTC
TRBJ2-1 | TRBV2 | . | . | CASSEGVGGEQFF | TGTGCCAGCAGTGAGGGTGTGGGGGGTGAGCAGTTCTTC
TRBJ2-7 | TRBV4-3 | . | . | CASSPDGGGPGYEQYF | TGCGCCAGCAGCCCAGACGGAGGAGGGCCCGGCTACGAGCAGTACTTC
TRBJ2-3 | TRBV7-9 | TRBD2 | . | CSSSLRAGGTDTQYF | TGTTCCAGCAGCTTACGGGCGGGGGGCACAGATACGCAGTATTTT
TRBJ2-1 | TRBV7-7 | . | . | CASSPSAGEQFF | TGTGCTAGCAGCCCCTCGGCGGGTGAGCAGTTCTTC
TRBJ1-1 | TRBV14 | . | once | CASSRQVNTEAFF | TGTGCCAGCAGCCGCCAGGTGAACACCGAAGCTTTCTTT
TRBJ2-6 | TRBV2 | TRBD1 | once | CASKAGGPGANVLTF | TGTGCCAGCAAGGCAGGGGGCCCTGGGGCCAACGTCCTGACTTTC
TRBJ1-5 | TRBV6-5 | . | . | CASSRTAAGQPQHF | TGTGCCAGCAGCAGGACTGCCGCGGGTCAGCCCCAGCATTTT
TRBJ2-3 | TRBV28 | . | . | CASSSVVDTQYF | TGTGCCAGCAGTTCAGTTGTGGATACGCAGTATTTT
TRBJ1-2 | TRBV4-1 | TRBD1 | . | CASSGTGQPYGYTF | TGCGCCAGCAGCGGCACGGGACAGCCCTATGGCTACACCTTC
TRBJ2-2 | TRBV5-1 | TRBD2 | . | CASSGGLAAPPNTGELFF | TGCGCCAGCAGCGGAGGACTAGCGGCGCCCCCGAACACCGGGGAGCTGTTTTTT
TRBJ2-2 | TRBV29-1 | TRBD1 | few | CSAYRGTGAGGELFF | TGCAGCGCTTACCGCGGGACAGGGGCTGGGGGGGAGCTGTTTTTT
TRBJ2-2 | TRBV5-1 | . | . | CASSLLAGSNTGELFF | TGCGCCAGCAGCTTGCTCGCGGGAAGTAATACCGGGGAGCTGTTTTTT
TRBJ1-5 | TRBV27 | TRBD1 | few | CASSYRDSEQPQNF | TGTGCCAGCAGTTACCGGGACAGTGAACAGCCCCAGAATTTT
TRBJ1-1 | TRBV7-9 | TRBD1 | . | CASRPLQGYPEAFF | TGTGCCAGCAGGCCACTACAGGGGTACCCTGAAGCTTTCTTT
TRBJ2-4 | TRBV11-2 | . | . | CASSLLSGGPAKNIQYF | TGTGCCAGCAGCTTATTATCAGGAGGTCCAGCCAAAAACATTCAGTACTTC
TRBJ2-4 | TRBV4-2 | TRBD2 | few | CASSQAGLAGNNIQYF | TGTGCCAGCAGCCAAGCGGGACTAGCGGGAAATAACATTCAGTACTTC
TRBJ1-3 | TRBV27 | . | . | CASSQNGGSGNTIYF | TGTGCCAGCAGTCAGAATGGGGGGTCTGGAAACACCATATATTTT
TRBJ2-3 | TRBV27 | TRBD2 | . | CATGGADGDTQYF | TGTGCCACCGGGGGGGCCGATGGAGATACGCAGTATTTT
TRBJ1-2 | TRBV28 | . | . | CASRPSYVGGYGYTF | TGTGCCAGCAGACCTTCCTATGTTGGTGGCTATGGCTACACCTTC
TRBJ1-5 | TRBV10-3 | TRBD1 | . | CAISEYHQTIGTGFEPQHF | TGTGCCATCAGTGAGTATCACCAGACCATCGGGACAGGATTCGAGCCCCAGCATTTT